The 19 T cell receptor beta chains below come from one sample, sequenced in a study of blood T cell dynamics during melanoma immunotherapy. Specified time point: pre-treatment baseline. The protocol was immunoSEQ multiplex PCR, while the TCRdb copy is restricted to in-frame clones and leaves out a portion. Altogether 10,000 or so clones are present, about 87% being singletons, with the ten largest covering roughly 32%. The sequencing here drew on blood, taken from a patient treated with checkpoint blockade. The receptors originated from a human donor with melanoma.

V and J are TRBV14 and TRBJ1-2, with a weak D call TRBD1 (6 bases). Trimming cost V 4 bases and J 0 bases, with 12 bases left between them. This CDR3 region has 15 residues. Germline V lookup: CDR1 SGHDN, CDR2 FVKESK. DNA for the CDR3: TGTGCCAGCAGCCGGTTGGGGGCCGCTAACTATGGCTACACCTTC. Its translation is CASSRLGAANYGYTF.

The chain employs TRBV28 and TRBJ2-7; a possible D gene is TRBD1 (6 bases). The CDR3 sequence is 14 residues long. CDR1 MDHEN and CDR2 SYDVKM come from the germline V gene. Trimming took off 6 bases at V and 7 bases at J, with 19 bases between the two ends. The DNA for the CDR3 is TGTGCCAGCAGCAAACAGGGCCGTTCGGGGGAGCAGTACTTC. Translating gives CASSKQGRSGEQYF. The whole variable domain, remainder taken from reference TRBV28 and TRBJ2-7, is DVKVTQSSRYLVKRTGEKVFLECVQDMDHENMFWYRQDPGLGLRLIYFSYDVKMKEKGDIPEGYSVSREKKERFSLILESASTNQTSMYLCASSKQGRSGEQYFGPGTRLTVT.

The chain has TRBV7-6 and TRBJ2-5; 7 bases map to TRBD1. Trimming removed 5 bases from V and 2 bases from J; junction bases left unmatched: 8. The CDR3 is 15 amino acids. Germline CDR1 SGHVS, CDR2 FNYEAQ. The CDR3 loop reads CASSPQGRGQETQYF. The CDR3 nucleotides read TGTGCCAGCAGCCCACAGGGGAGAGGGCAAGAGACCCAGTACTTC.

DNA of the CDR3: TGTGCCAGCATCCCGGCAGATTCGCGGGCCCAGCATTTT. This codes for CASIPADSRAQHF. The chain joins TRBV28 to TRBJ1-5; D unresolved. CDR3 length equals 13 residues. The germline gives CDR1 MDHEN, CDR2 SYDVKM. V shed 7 bases and J shed 11 bases, with 18 bases lying between them.

The gene calls are TRBV2 and TRBJ1-6; weak D call: TRBD1 (6 bases). Germline V gene data show CDR1 as SNHLY and CDR2 as FYNNEI. The CDR3 length is 15 residues. V shed 5 bases and J shed 14 bases, with 22 bases lying between them. The CDR3 loop is CASSPGELSPGALHF. CDR3 DNA sequence: TGTGCCAGCAGTCCGGGGGAACTGTCGCCAGGGGCCCTCCACTTT.

The rearrangement joins TRBV7-3 to TRBJ2-2, with D maybe TRBD1 (6 bases). V was cut by 5 bases and J by 3 bases, with 13 bases left in between. The CDR3 consists of 15 residues. CDR1 SGHTA and CDR2 FQGTGA come from the germline V gene. Written as DNA, the CDR3 is TGTGCCAGCAGCCCTGGGGGCAGAGACACCGGGGAGCTGTTTTTT. The encoded protein is CASSPGGRDTGELFF.

A single count supports this clone. V and J are TRBV7-9 and TRBJ2-7; D is possibly TRBD1 (6 bases). Trimming stripped 5 bases from V and 3 bases from J, with 11 bases between. The germline gives CDR1 SEHNR, CDR2 FQNEAQ (reference sequence). The CDR3 sequence is 13 residues long. The CDR3 sequence: CASSPDRNYEQYF. CDR3 sequence (DNA): TGTGCCAGCAGCCCCGACAGGAACTACGAGCAGTACTTC.

CDR3 nucleotides: TGTGCCAGCCAGGGGGGGAATGAGCAGTTCTTC. It translates to CASQGGNEQFF. The chain uses TRBV2 and TRBJ2-1; the D gene could be TRBD1 or TRBD2 (7 bases each). The CDR3 loop spans 11 amino acids. Germline V gene sequence: CDR1 SNHLY, CDR2 FYNNEI. V lost 8 bases and J lost 7, with 9 bases in between.

The chain uses TRBV10-2 and TRBJ2-2, with 7 bases lining up with TRBD1. The V gene end was trimmed by 1 base and the J gene end by 0 bases; junction bases not matched to a gene: 2. CDR1 is WSHSY and CDR2 is SAAADI in the germline V gene. The CDR3 contains 16 residues. CDR3 DNA sequence: TGCGCCAGCAGTGAGTGGGGACAGACGAACACCGGGGAGCTGTTTTTT. This gives the protein CASSEWGQTNTGELFF.

V usage is TRBV27 and J usage is TRBJ2-7, with D possibly being TRBD2 (6 bases). This CDR3 has 15 amino acids. The germline V gene has CDR1 MNHEY and CDR2 SMNVEV (reference sequence). V gave up 6 bases and J gave up 2 bases, with 17 bases separating them. As DNA, the CDR3 is TGTGCCAGCAGCGCCCGGGCGGGACGAGCCTACGAGCAGTACTTC. Amino acids: CASSARAGRAYEQYF.

V gene TRBV27 combines with J gene TRBJ1-2, with TRBD1 as a possible D gene (5 bases). V was shortened by 5 bases and J by 8 bases, with 12 bases between the two germline ends. Germline V gives CDR1 MNHEY, CDR2 SMNVEV (reference sequence). CDR3 length equals 12 residues. CDR3 bases: TGTGCCAGCAGTCTTTCAGGGTTGGGCTACACCTTC. Protein sequence: CASSLSGLGYTF.

The chain links TRBV2 to TRBJ2-5; D is unclear. This CDR3 is 12 amino acids long. V lost 7 bases and J 5 bases, leaving 11 bases between the germline ends. The germline gives CDR1 SNHLY, CDR2 FYNNEI. The CDR3 protein is CASTRQPETQYF. CDR3 DNA sequence: TGTGCCAGCACCCGGCAGCCGGAGACCCAGTACTTC.

CDR3 region: CASSYPGVGLPREQYF. CDR3 in DNA: TGTGCCAGCAGTTACCCGGGGGTGGGACTCCCCAGGGAGCAGTACTTC. This chain joins TRBV6-7 and TRBJ2-7, with D perhaps TRBD2 (6 bases). TRBV6-7 is recorded as an ORF, its role being uncertain. CDR3 length equals 16 residues. The ends were cut back, 2 bases at V and 7 bases at J, with 21 bases in the middle.

The chain combines TRBV7-9 with TRBJ2-3, with 11 bases fitting TRBD2. Germline V CDR1 and CDR2: SEHNR, FQNEAQ (reference sequence). Unmatched junction bases numbered 1, after V lost 4 bases and J lost 4 bases. The CDR3 is 14 amino acids. In nucleotides, the CDR3 is TGTGCCAGCAGCTGGACTAGCGGGCCAGATACGCAGTATTTT. Translation: CASSWTSGPDTQYF. Full variable domain (outside the CDR3, taken from reference TRBV7-9 and TRBJ2-3): DTGVSQNPRHKITKRGQNVTFRCDPISEHNRLYWYRQTLGQGPEFLTYFQNEAQLEKSRLLSDRFSAERPKGSFSTLEIQRTEQGDSAMYLCASSWTSGPDTQYFGPGTRLTVL.

J is TRBJ2-7 and V is TRBV28; weak D call: TRBD1 (6 bases). V shed 4 bases and J shed 3 bases, with 13 bases lying between them. The CDR3 is 14 amino acids. Germline V lookup: CDR1 MDHEN, CDR2 SYDVKM. The CDR3 here is CASSSDSFFYEQYF. DNA for the CDR3: TGTGCCAGCAGTTCGGACAGTTTTTTCTACGAGCAGTACTTC.

A word on this clone: The sample holds other DNA sequences that translate to the same CDR3. CDR3 loop: CASSLGGRGGEQYF. The DNA for the CDR3 is TGTGCCAGCAGCTTAGGGGGACGGGGTGGGGAGCAGTACTTC. The chain links TRBV7-6 to TRBJ2-7; either TRBD1 or TRBD2 may fit D (5 bases each). The CDR3 loop spans 14 amino acids. Deletions cut 1 base from V and 7 bases from J, with 14 bases between. The germline gives CDR1 SGHVS, CDR2 FNYEAQ.

CDR3 nucleotide sequence: TGTGCCAGCAGTTGGAGGGGCAGCGAAAAACTGTTTTTT. Encoded protein: CASSWRGSEKLFF. The chain carries TRBV28 and TRBJ1-4; D may be TRBD1 (5 bases). From germline, CDR1 is MDHEN and CDR2 SYDVKM. This CDR3 is built from 13 residues. The V end was cut by 4 bases, the J end by 8 bases, with 11 bases between.

The chain couples TRBV28 to TRBJ2-5, with a tentative D call TRBD2 (7 bases). Germline-derived CDR1 and CDR2 are MDHEN and SYDVKM. V lost 1 base and J 4 bases, leaving 16 bases between the germline ends. The CDR3 covers 16 residues. The CDR3 nucleotides read TGTGCCAGCAGTTTATTGGGAGGGGGTGGCCTAGAGACCCAGTACTTC. This encodes CASSLLGGGGLETQYF.

This clone appeared a few times. This rearrangement joins TRBV6-5 to TRBJ1-2; tentatively, D is TRBD1 (5 bases). The CDR3 has 14 amino acids. CDR1 and CDR2 (germline): MNHEY, SVGAGI. Trimming pared 5 bases from V and 4 bases from J, leaving 14 bases between. The CDR3 DNA is TGTGCCAGCAGTCAGGGTAGGGTCACCTATGGCTACACCTTC. Amino acids: CASSQGRVTYGYTF.